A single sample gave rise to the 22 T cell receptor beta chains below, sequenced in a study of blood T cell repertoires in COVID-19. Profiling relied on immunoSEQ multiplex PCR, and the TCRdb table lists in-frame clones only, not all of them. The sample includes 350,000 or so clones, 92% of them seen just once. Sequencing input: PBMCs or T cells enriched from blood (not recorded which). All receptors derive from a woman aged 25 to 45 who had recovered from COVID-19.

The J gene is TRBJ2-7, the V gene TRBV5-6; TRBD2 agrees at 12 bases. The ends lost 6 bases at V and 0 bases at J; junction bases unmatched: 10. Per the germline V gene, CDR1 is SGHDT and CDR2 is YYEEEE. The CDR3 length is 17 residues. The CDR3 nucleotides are TGTGCCAGCACCCCTGGACCGACTAGCGGGAGCTCCTACGAGCAGTACTTC. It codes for CASTPGPTSGSSYEQYF.

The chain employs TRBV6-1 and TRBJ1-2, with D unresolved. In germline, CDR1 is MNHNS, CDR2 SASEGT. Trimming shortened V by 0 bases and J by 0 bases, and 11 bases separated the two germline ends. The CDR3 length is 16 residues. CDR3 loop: CASSEASTAANYGYTF. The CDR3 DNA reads TGTGCCAGCAGTGAAGCGAGTACAGCTGCTAACTATGGCTACACCTTC.

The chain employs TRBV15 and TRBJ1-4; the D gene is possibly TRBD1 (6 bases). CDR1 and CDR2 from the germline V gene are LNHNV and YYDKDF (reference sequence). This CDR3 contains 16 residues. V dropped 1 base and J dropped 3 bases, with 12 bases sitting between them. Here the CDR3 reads CATSRVDRSANEKLFF. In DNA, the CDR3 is TGTGCCACCAGCAGAGTTGACAGGAGCGCTAATGAAAAACTGTTTTTT.

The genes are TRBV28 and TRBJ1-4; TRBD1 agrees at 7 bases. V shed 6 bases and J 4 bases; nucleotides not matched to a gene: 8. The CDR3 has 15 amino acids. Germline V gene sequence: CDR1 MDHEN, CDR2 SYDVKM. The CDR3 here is CASSPKGAGNEKLFF. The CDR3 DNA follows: TGTGCCAGCAGCCCCAAGGGGGCCGGTAATGAAAAACTGTTTTTT. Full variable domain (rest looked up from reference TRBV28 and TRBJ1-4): DVKVTQSSRYLVKRTGEKVFLECVQDMDHENMFWYRQDPGLGLRLIYFSYDVKMKEKGDIPEGYSVSREKKERFSLILESASTNQTSMYLCASSPKGAGNEKLFFGSGTQLSVL.

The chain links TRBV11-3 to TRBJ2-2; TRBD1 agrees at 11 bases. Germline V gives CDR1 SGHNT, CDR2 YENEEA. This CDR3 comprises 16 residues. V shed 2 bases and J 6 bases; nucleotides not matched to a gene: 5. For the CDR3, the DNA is TGTGCCAGCAGCTTATTCGGGACAGGGGGACCCGGGGAGCTGTTTTTT. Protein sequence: CASSLFGTGGPGELFF. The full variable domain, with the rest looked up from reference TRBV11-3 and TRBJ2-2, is EAGVVQSPRYKIIEKKQPVAFWCNPISGHNTLYWYLQNLGQGPELLIRYENEEAVDDSQLPKDRFSAERLKGVDSTLKIQPAELGDSAVYLCASSLFGTGGPGELFFGEGSRLTVL.

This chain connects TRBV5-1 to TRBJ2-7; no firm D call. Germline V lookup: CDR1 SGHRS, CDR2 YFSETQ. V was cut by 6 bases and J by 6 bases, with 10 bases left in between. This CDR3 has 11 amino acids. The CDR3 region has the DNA TGCGCCAGCAAAGCCGAAACCGAGCAGTACTTC. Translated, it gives CASKAETEQYF.

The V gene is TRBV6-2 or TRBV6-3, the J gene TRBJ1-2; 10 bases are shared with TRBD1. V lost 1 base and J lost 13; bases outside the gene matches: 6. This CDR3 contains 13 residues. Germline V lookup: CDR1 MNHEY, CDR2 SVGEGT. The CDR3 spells CASSYLGTGDPTF. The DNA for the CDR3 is TGTGCCAGCAGTTACTTGGGGACAGGGGACCCCACCTTC.

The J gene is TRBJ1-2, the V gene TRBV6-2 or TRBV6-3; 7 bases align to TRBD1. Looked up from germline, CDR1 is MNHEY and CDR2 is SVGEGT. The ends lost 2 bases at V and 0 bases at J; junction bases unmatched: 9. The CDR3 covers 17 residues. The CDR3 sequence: CASSYEGTVPANYGYTF. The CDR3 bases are TGTGCCAGCAGTTACGAGGGGACAGTTCCAGCTAACTATGGCTACACCTTC.

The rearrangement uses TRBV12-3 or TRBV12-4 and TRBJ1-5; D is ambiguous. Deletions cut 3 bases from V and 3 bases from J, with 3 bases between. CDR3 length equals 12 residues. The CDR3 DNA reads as TGTGCCAGCAGTTTCTCCAATCAGCCCCAGCATTTT. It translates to CASSFSNQPQHF.

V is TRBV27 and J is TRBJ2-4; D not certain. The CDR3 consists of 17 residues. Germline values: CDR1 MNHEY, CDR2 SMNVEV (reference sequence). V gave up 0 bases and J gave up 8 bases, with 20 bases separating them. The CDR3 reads CASSLSGSYSLFDIQYF. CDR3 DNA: TGTGCCAGCAGTTTATCAGGATCGTACAGCCTCTTTGACATTCAGTACTTC.

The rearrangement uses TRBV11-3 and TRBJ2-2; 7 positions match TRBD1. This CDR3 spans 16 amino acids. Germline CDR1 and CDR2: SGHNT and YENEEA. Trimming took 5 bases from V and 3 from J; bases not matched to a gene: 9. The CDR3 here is CASSDSRQGDTGELFF. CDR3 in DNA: TGTGCCAGCAGCGATAGTCGGCAGGGGGACACCGGGGAGCTGTTTTTT.

CDR3 residues: CASSSQRENTDTQYF. CDR3 coding DNA: TGTGCCAGCAGTTCCCAGCGGGAAAACACAGATACGCAGTATTTT. The rearrangement joins TRBV27 to TRBJ2-3; 7 bases are shared with TRBD2. CDR1 is MNHEY and CDR2 is SMNVEV in the germline V gene (reference sequence). This CDR3 spans 15 amino acids. Losses at the gene ends were 4 bases for V and 2 bases for J; bases not matched to a gene: 6.

CDR3 DNA: TGCGCCAGCAGCCCTGACTCCCTTCCCCACGAGCAGTACTTC. Encoded protein: CASSPDSLPHEQYF. V is TRBV4-1 and J is TRBJ2-7; the D is unclear. The CDR3 contains 14 residues. V was shortened by 4 bases and J by 5 bases, with 15 bases between the two germline ends. Germline CDR1 reads MGHRA; CDR2 reads YSYEKL.

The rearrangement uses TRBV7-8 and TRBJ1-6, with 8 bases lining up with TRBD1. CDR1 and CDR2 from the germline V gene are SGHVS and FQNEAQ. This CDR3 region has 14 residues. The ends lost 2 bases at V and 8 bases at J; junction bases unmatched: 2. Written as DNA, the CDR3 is TGTGCCAGCAGCTTAAGGGACAGGTATTCACCCCTCCACTTT. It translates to CASSLRDRYSPLHF. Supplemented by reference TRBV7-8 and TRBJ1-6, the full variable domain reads GAGVSQSPRYKVAKRGQDVALRCDPISGHVSLFWYQQALGQGPEFLTYFQNEAQLDKSGLPSDRFFAERPEGSVSTLKIQRTQQEDSAVYLCASSLRDRYSPLHFGNGTRLTVT.

CDR3 loop: CASSFKAGYNEQFF. The CDR3 DNA follows: TGTGCCAGCAGCTTCAAGGCAGGGTACAATGAGCAGTTCTTC. The gene calls are TRBV11-2 and TRBJ2-1; perhaps TRBD1 as D (5 bases). V was trimmed by 3 bases and J by 4 bases, leaving 10 bases between them. The CDR3 has 14 residues. CDR1 is SGHAT and CDR2 is FQNNGV in the germline V gene.

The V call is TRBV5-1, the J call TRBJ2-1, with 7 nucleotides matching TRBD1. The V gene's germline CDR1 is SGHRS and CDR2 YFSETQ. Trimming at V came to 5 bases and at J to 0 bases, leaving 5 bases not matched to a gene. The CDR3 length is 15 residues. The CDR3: CASRLRTGSYNEQFF. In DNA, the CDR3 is TGCGCCAGCAGATTACGGACAGGCTCCTACAATGAGCAGTTCTTC.

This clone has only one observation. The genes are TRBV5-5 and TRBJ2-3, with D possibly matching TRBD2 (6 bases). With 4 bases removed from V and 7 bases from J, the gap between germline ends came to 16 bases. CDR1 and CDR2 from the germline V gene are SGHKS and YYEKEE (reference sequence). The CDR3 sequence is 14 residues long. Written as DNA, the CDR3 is TGTGCCAGCAGCCTGGACAAGGGGAGGCATACGCAGTATTTT. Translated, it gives CASSLDKGRHTQYF.

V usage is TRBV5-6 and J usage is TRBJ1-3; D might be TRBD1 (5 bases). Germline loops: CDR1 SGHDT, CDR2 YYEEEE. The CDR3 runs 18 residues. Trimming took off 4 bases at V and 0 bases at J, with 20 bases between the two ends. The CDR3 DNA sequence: TGTGCCAGCAGCCAAACACCAGGGTCTCCTTCCTCTGGAAACACCATATATTTT. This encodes CASSQTPGSPSSGNTIYF. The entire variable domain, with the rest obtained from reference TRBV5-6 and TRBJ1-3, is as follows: DAGVTQSPTHLIKTRGQQVTLRCSPKSGHDTVSWYQQALGQGPQFIFQYYEEEERQRGNFPDRFSGHQFPNYSSELNVNALLLGDSALYLCASSQTPGSPSSGNTIYFGEGSWLTVV.

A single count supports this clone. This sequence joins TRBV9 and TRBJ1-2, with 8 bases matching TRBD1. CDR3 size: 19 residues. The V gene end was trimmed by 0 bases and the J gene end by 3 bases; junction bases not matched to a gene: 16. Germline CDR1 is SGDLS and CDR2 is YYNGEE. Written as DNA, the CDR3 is TGTGCCAGCAGCGTAGATGCAGGGGGCGCAGGAGGATTCGACTATGGCTACACCTTC. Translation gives CASSVDAGGAGGFDYGYTF.

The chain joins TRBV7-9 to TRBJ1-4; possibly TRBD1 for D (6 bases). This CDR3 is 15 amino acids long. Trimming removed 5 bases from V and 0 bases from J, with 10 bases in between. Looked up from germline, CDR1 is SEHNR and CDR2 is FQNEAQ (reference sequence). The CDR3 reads CASSRGGSTNEKLFF. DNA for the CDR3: TGTGCCAGCAGCCGAGGGGGTTCAACTAATGAAAAACTGTTTTTT.

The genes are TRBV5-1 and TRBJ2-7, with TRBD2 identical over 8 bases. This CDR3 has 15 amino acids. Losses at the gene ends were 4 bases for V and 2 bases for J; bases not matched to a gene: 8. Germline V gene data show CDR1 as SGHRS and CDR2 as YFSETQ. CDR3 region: CASSEGPGLAYEQYF. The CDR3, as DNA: TGCGCCAGCAGCGAGGGACCGGGACTAGCCTACGAGCAGTACTTC. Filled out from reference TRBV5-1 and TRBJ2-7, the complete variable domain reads KAGVTQTPRYLIKTRGQQVTLSCSPISGHRSVSWYQQTPGQGLQFLFEYFSETQRNKGNFPGRFSGRQFSNSRSEMNVSTLELGDSALYLCASSEGPGLAYEQYFGPGTRLTVT.

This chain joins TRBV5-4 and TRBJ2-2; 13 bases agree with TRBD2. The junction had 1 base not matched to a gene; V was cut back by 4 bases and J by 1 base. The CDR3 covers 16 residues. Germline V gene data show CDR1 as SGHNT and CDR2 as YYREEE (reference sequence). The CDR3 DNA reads TGTGCCAGCAGCCGGACTAGCGGGGGGAACACCGGGGAGCTGTTTTTT. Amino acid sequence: CASSRTSGGNTGELFF.